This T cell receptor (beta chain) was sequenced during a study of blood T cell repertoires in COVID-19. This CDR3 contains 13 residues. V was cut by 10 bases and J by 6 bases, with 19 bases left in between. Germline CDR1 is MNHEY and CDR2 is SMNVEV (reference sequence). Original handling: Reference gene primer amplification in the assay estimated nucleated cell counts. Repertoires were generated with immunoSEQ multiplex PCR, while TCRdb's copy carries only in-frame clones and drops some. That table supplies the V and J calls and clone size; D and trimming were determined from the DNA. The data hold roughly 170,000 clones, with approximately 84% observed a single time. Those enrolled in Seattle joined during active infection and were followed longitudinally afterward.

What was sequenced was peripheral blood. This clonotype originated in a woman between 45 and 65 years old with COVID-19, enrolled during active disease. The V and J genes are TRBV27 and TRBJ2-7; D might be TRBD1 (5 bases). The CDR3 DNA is TGTGCCACCGCGGAGCTGGGGCTTCTCGAGCAGTACTTC. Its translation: CATAELGLLEQYF.